This T cell receptor beta chain is from a study of blood T cells in healthy people across ages. Notes on the study in general: Older age went with lower TCR beta diversity per million T cells, in a roughly linear way.

Sample-barcoded 5' priming and a J-beta primer mix drove a second PCR of roughly 6 to 12 cycles. TCRdb recomputed calls from the 5' RACE reads with MiXCR, one row per CDR3 protein. The table has hundreds of thousands of distinct CDR3 sequences, roughly three fifths seen once. CDR1 and CDR2 (germline): SGHRS, YFSETQ. CDR3 length: 16 residues. Trimming pared 0 bases from V and 5 bases from J, leaving 15 bases between. Details on this clonotype: Its antigen is unidentified.

The source of this sequence is a man aged 35 to 55 in good health. The specimen sequenced was blood. The chain combines TRBV5-1 with TRBJ2-1; D might be TRBD1 (5 bases). The CDR3 DNA follows: TGCGCCAGCAGCTTGGACAGGCCCCATGGACACAATGAGCAGTTCTTC. It specifies CASSLDRPHGHNEQFF.